These 10 T cell receptor beta chains came from one sample sequenced in a study of shared clonotypes between healthy human individuals. Repertoires were generated with immunoSEQ multiplex PCR, while TCRdb's copy carries only in-frame clones and drops some. The repertoire holds a few million clones, less than 95% seen once, with around 0.35% in the top ten. Sequencing input: naive CD4+ T cells from PBMCs. Subset indicated: CD45RA+ positively selected. The source of these receptors is a man aged 18 to 35 in good health. Some clones in this sample may be carry-over from other donors' samples.

In this sample, this clone turned up once. V usage is TRBV7-3 and J usage is TRBJ2-3, with TRBD2 identical over 7 bases. Germline V CDR1 and CDR2: SGHTA, FQGTGA. J gave up 0 bases and V 2 bases, and 5 bases lay outside the gene matches. The CDR3 extends over 16 amino acids. CDR3 amino acids: CASSLGGLTSTDTQYF. CDR3 sequence (DNA): TGTGCCAGCAGCTTAGGGGGACTAACTAGCACAGATACGCAGTATTTT.

The V gene is TRBV27, the J gene TRBJ2-1, with 14 bases lining up with TRBD2. The CDR3 totals 18 residues. CDR1 MNHEY and CDR2 SMNVEV come from the germline V gene (reference sequence). V dropped 4 bases and J dropped 0; count of bases not matched to a gene: 5. The CDR3 DNA sequence: TGTGCCAGCAGTTCAGGGACTAGCGGGAGTGCCTCCTACAATGAGCAGTTCTTC. As protein: CASSSGTSGSASYNEQFF.

The V gene is TRBV19, the J gene TRBJ2-7; 7 bases are shared with TRBD1. CDR1 is LNHDA, CDR2 SQIVND, per germline (reference sequence). The V segment lost 1 base and the J segment 4 bases; nucleotides outside the gene matches: 4. The CDR3 sequence is 14 residues long. CDR3 nucleotides: TGTGCCAGTAGTATAGCAGAGGGACAGTACGAGCAGTACTTC. It encodes CASSIAEGQYEQYF.

The V call is TRBV5-8, the J call TRBJ2-2; 10 positions agree with TRBD2. With 2 bases clipped from V and 3 bases from J, the junction kept 4 bases outside the gene matches. Germline V CDR1 and CDR2: SGHTS, YDEGEE. CDR3 length: 16 residues. CDR3 amino acids: CASSLAGGTDTGELFF. DNA for the CDR3: TGTGCCAGCAGCTTAGCGGGAGGGACTGACACCGGGGAGCTGTTTTTT.

The chain couples TRBV18 to TRBJ1-5; 7 bases agree with TRBD1. Germline CDR1 KGHSH, CDR2 LQKENI. Germline trimming cut 4 bases from V and 7 bases from J; bases unmatched to any gene: 7. There are 14 residues in the CDR3. The CDR3 region is CASSHTGETQPQHF. CDR3 bases: TGTGCCAGCTCACATACAGGGGAAACGCAGCCCCAGCATTTT.

This clone came up once. The sample holds other DNA sequences that translate to the same CDR3. The DNA for the CDR3 is TGCGCCAGCAGCTTGACAGGGGCAAACTACGAGCAGTACTTC. As protein: CASSLTGANYEQYF. The chain is built from TRBV5-1 and TRBJ2-7, with 7 bases that match TRBD1. Germline V gives CDR1 SGHRS, CDR2 YFSETQ. J gave up 3 bases and V 1 base, and 4 bases lay outside the gene matches. The CDR3 has 14 amino acids.

A single count supports this clone. The CDR3 is CASSLDGERETQYF. CDR3 nucleotides: TGTGCCAGCAGCTTAGATGGGGAAAGGGAGACCCAGTACTTC. The rearrangement joins TRBV11-3 to TRBJ2-5; D remains ambiguous. V was cut by 0 bases and J by 5 bases, with 10 bases left in between. Germline V gives CDR1 SGHNT, CDR2 YENEEA. This CDR3 spans 14 amino acids.

The chain links TRBV29-1 to TRBJ2-3; no clear D. Trimming took 2 bases from V and 4 from J, leaving 4 bases between them. There are 11 residues in the CDR3. Per the germline V gene, CDR1 is SQVTM and CDR2 is ANQGSEA. The CDR3 coding sequence is TGCAGCGTTGAAAGGCCAGATACGCAGTATTTT. Residues: CSVERPDTQYF.

The rearrangement joins TRBV2 to TRBJ1-4; D remains ambiguous. V was trimmed by 6 bases and J by 3 bases, leaving 11 bases between them. The CDR3 has 14 residues. CDR1 and CDR2 (germline): SNHLY, FYNNEI. The CDR3 is CASRPDGANEKLFF. The CDR3 region has the DNA TGTGCCAGCAGACCGGACGGAGCTAATGAAAAACTGTTTTTT.

Notes on this clone: Other nucleotide sequences from this sample produce the same CDR3. The rearrangement joins TRBV18 to TRBJ1-2; 9 nucleotides align to TRBD1. Trimming cost V 3 bases and J 2 bases; bases outside gene matches: 4. The CDR3 sequence is 15 residues long. Germline CDR1 and CDR2: KGHSH and LQKENI. The chain's CDR3 is CASSPRQGENYGYTF. The CDR3 region has the DNA TGTGCCAGCTCACCGAGACAGGGGGAGAACTATGGCTACACCTTC.